This note documents a single T cell receptor (beta chain) sequence. Its target is not known. The data were taken from a study of cytomegalovirus exposure and HLA in healthy donors. Study in general: Earlier findings included roughly 100 million unique TCR beta sequences obtained from roughly 200 million T cells.

Study conclusions and caveats: The study put some 150 TCR beta chains on its list as cytomegalovirus-associated.

60 Vbeta and 13 Jbeta primers were used in PCR. Generated by immunoSEQ multiplex PCR, the TCRdb table keeps only in-frame clones and is missing some. The sample has 110,000 to 150,000 clones; the top ten hold about 2.2%. This CDR3 spans 18 amino acids. The J segment lost 6 bases and the V segment lost 5 bases, leaving 13 bases of the junction unmatched. The V gene's germline CDR1 is MNHEY and CDR2 SMNVEV (reference sequence). The chain employs TRBV27 and TRBJ2-3; 14 nucleotides align to TRBD2. The sequence was obtained from a young woman in good health and CMV-seronegative. The sequenced sample was PBMCs. CDR3 region: CASSAKPPGTSGSDTQYF. The CDR3 nucleotides read TGTGCCAGCAGTGCTAAACCCCCCGGGACTAGCGGGAGTGATACGCAGTATTTT.